This entry describes one T cell receptor (beta chain). No cognate antigen has been identified for it. No much larger clone is present one base from it, and per-base qualities are unavailable. The donors were included in the validation cohort of 130 or so subjects, a group kept apart from the roughly 610-subject first cohort. The library was obtained by the immunoSEQ multiplex PCR assay. The paper's processing steps were these. A statistical classification framework was built to diagnose cytomegalovirus status from the catalog of TCR beta chain sequences. Sourced from immuneACCESS, this table was stored by TCRdb with only in-frame sequences that have V and J called. A share of the clones is absent; for the studies checked, an unresolved V gene accounts for under half, and the remainder has no known explanation. V and J calls plus clone size are reproduced from that table; the DNA served to infer D and trimming. In all, the sample holds 70,000 or so clones, and 85% to 95% of those were seen once. 1.5% to 1.9% of the sample is taken by the ten largest.

This sample is drawn from a study of cytomegalovirus exposure and HLA in healthy donors (dated by TCRdb to 2017 to 2019). Turning to the overall study: According to a later analysis, the 120 validation repertoires were produced on the same platform as the roughly 600 repertoires of the first cohort. The study aimed to test whether signatures of past pathogen exposure could be identified by cataloging public T cell receptors. Besides the first cohort of some 670 subjects, a separate validation cohort made up of roughly 120 different subjects was used. The study combined high-throughput TCR immunosequencing, statistical association of individual TCRs with disease status, and machine learning to predict cytomegalovirus infection status.

The research as a whole found: In a later analysis, TCRs clustered in the first cohort were found to also tend to co-occur in the roughly 130 validation repertoires, with over 90% of cluster scores above 0. In the study, about 150 TCR beta chains were listed as associated with cytomegalovirus. In both the original and validation cohorts, the classifier was reported to diagnose cytomegalovirus status with high specificity and sensitivity. The authors suggested that the approach could potentially be extended to other disease states and immunological phenotypes. A few of the identified cytomegalovirus-associated TCR beta chains were confirmed in vitro to be specific for cytomegalovirus antigens. A later analysis had no HLA typing for the validation cohort, so co-occurrence there was scored across all 120 or so repertoires. While some public TCRs were present in many individuals, most TCR sequences turned up only very rarely across donors.

Here V drops 11 bases and J drops 3 bases, and the junction holds 9 bases not matched to any gene. The CDR3 numbers 13 residues from cysteine through phenylalanine. This entry keeps only the CDR3 DNA: 39 bases, framed from base 1. Taken from the germline V gene, the CDR1 and CDR2 loops are ENHRY and SYGVKD. The chain is made from TRBV10-3 and TRBJ1-1, with TRBD1 matching 7 junction bases. The clonotype comes from a man in his late teens or twenties in good health and CMV-seropositive. Sequenced sample: PBMCs. The CDR3 is CALRGTADTEAFF. In nucleotides, the sequence is TGTGCCCTCCGAGGGACAGCGGACACTGAAGCTTTCTTT.